These 18 T cell receptor beta chains were all obtained from the same sample, sequenced in a study of cytomegalovirus exposure and HLA in healthy donors. Assay used: immunoSEQ multiplex PCR; TCRdb lists only in-frame clones, some missing. Among 200,000 to 300,000 clones listed, approximately 84% were seen once. The specimen sequenced was PBMCs. The source of these receptors is a man aged 18 to 30 in good health and CMV-seropositive.

V is TRBV9 and J is TRBJ1-1; possible D gene TRBD1, 6 bases. The CDR3 extends over 15 amino acids. CDR1 is SGDLS and CDR2 is YYNGEE in the germline V gene. V was cut by 3 bases and J by 3 bases, with 15 bases left in between. The CDR3 region is CASSAVDSQYTEAFF. In DNA, the CDR3 is TGTGCCAGCAGCGCAGTGGACAGCCAGTACACTGAAGCTTTCTTT. Filled out from reference TRBV9 and TRBJ1-1, the complete variable domain reads DSGVTQTPKHLITATGQRVTLRCSPRSGDLSVYWYQQSLDQGLQFLIQYYNGEERAKGNILERFSAQQFPDLHSELNLSSLELGDSALYFCASSAVDSQYTEAFFGQGTRLTVV.

The table lists this clone with a few counts. The gene calls are TRBV29-1 and TRBJ1-5; perhaps TRBD1 as D (5 bases). The CDR3 runs 12 residues. Germline CDR1 reads SQVTM; CDR2 reads ANQGSEA. Trimming took 7 bases from V and 7 from J, leaving 14 bases between them. Here the CDR3 reads CSGDSVSQPQHF. The CDR3, as DNA: TGCAGCGGAGACAGTGTGAGCCAGCCCCAGCATTTT.

V is TRBV6-1 and J is TRBJ2-7; weak D call: TRBD1 (5 bases). The CDR3 is 13 residues long. Trimming removed 7 bases at V and 3 bases at J, with 13 bases between. Looked up from germline, CDR1 is MNHNS and CDR2 is SASEGT. In DNA, the CDR3 is TGTGCCAGCAACGGAGACAGCTACTACGAGCAGTACTTC. It translates to CASNGDSYYEQYF.

The chain carries TRBV5-6 and TRBJ2-1; D unresolved. The germline CDR1 and CDR2 sequences are SGHDT and YYEEEE. The CDR3 has 12 residues. Trimming left V 0 bases short and J 10 bases short, with 8 bases between. CDR3 DNA: TGTGCCAGCAGCTTGGTGGCTCTCGAGCAGTTCTTC. It translates to CASSLVALEQFF.

The chain joins TRBV7-9 to TRBJ2-5; D call uncertain. Germline values: CDR1 SEHNR, CDR2 FQNEAQ (reference sequence). This CDR3 region has 15 residues. V lost 5 bases and J lost 0, with 13 bases in between. The CDR3 spells CASSPPTGYQETQYF. The CDR3 region has the DNA TGTGCCAGCAGCCCACCGACCGGGTACCAAGAGACCCAGTACTTC.

This clone appeared a single time. This rearrangement joins TRBV5-1 to TRBJ2-3, with D unresolved. Looked up from germline, CDR1 is SGHRS and CDR2 is YFSETQ. Trimming pared 0 bases from V and 3 bases from J, leaving 8 bases between. The CDR3 has 14 amino acids. CDR3 sequence reads: CASSLAWLTDTQYF. The CDR3 bases are TGCGCCAGCAGCTTGGCATGGTTGACAGATACGCAGTATTTT.

The gene calls are TRBV6-6 and TRBJ2-7, with no clear D. Germline-derived CDR1 and CDR2 are MNHNY and SVGAGI (reference sequence). The length of the CDR3 is 15 residues. V was shortened by 0 bases and J by 2 bases, with 11 bases between the two germline ends. CDR3 sequence (DNA): TGTGCCAGCAGTTACTCGACGGCCGTGGCCTACGAGCAGTACTTC. Translation: CASSYSTAVAYEQYF.

This chain links TRBV4-3 with TRBJ1-5; 10 positions agree with TRBD1. The V and J ends lost 2 bases and 2 bases, in that order; junction bases with no gene match: 6. The CDR3 length is 17 residues. CDR1 and CDR2 (germline): LGHNA, YSLEER. CDR3 sequence (DNA): TGCGCCAGCAGCCAATTTTGGGACAGGGGTGGCAATCAGCCCCAGCATTTT. It codes for CASSQFWDRGGNQPQHF.

V is TRBV10-3 and J is TRBJ1-1; D is unresolved. The CDR3 loop spans 13 amino acids. The germline V gene encodes CDR1 ENHRY and CDR2 SYGVKD. Trimming removed 7 bases at V and 4 bases at J, with 13 bases between. CDR3 loop: CAITIQRVTEAFF. The CDR3 DNA follows: TGTGCCATCACTATTCAGCGGGTCACTGAAGCTTTCTTT.

The V call is TRBV5-1, the J call TRBJ1-2; weak D call: TRBD1 (5 bases). Trimming took off 2 bases at V and 4 bases at J, with 18 bases between the two ends. CDR1 is SGHRS, CDR2 YFSETQ, per germline. This CDR3 has 16 residues. The CDR3 DNA sequence: TGCGCCAGCAGCTTAGAGGTGCGGGGACCGTCCTATGGCTACACCTTC. This gives the protein CASSLEVRGPSYGYTF.

The chain recombines TRBV5-1 with TRBJ2-1, with a tentative D call TRBD2 (6 bases). V shed 4 bases and J shed 3 bases, with 17 bases lying between them. The CDR3 runs to 16 residues. Germline CDR1 is SGHRS and CDR2 is YFSETQ. The CDR3 region is CASSETAGTRYNEQFF. The DNA for the CDR3 is TGCGCCAGCAGCGAAACCGCCGGGACTCGCTACAATGAGCAGTTCTTC.

The V and J genes are TRBV19 and TRBJ2-1, with a possible D match to TRBD2 (6 bases). Trimming stripped 4 bases from V and 5 bases from J, with 12 bases between. Per the germline V gene, CDR1 is LNHDA and CDR2 is SQIVND (reference sequence). The CDR3 is 14 amino acids. The CDR3 sequence is CASSRGGLHNEQFF. The CDR3 DNA is TGTGCCAGTAGTAGGGGAGGACTCCACAATGAGCAGTTCTTC.

This clone appeared a single time. The chain recombines TRBV7-9 with TRBJ2-1, with no clear D. The length of the CDR3 is 15 residues. Deletions cut 5 bases from V and 2 bases from J, with 13 bases between. Germline V lookup: CDR1 SEHNR, CDR2 FQNEAQ (reference sequence). Here the CDR3 reads CASSPPRVTYNEQFF. CDR3 DNA: TGTGCCAGCAGCCCCCCCCGCGTCACCTACAATGAGCAGTTCTTC.

The rearrangement uses TRBV7-9 and TRBJ2-4, with D perhaps TRBD2 (5 bases). The CDR3 covers 17 residues. V was cut by 5 bases and J by 3 bases, with 20 bases left in between. CDR1 is SEHNR and CDR2 is FQNEAQ in the germline V gene (reference sequence). CDR3 coding DNA: TGTGCCAGCAGCCACCCTAGCTGGAGTGGCGACAAAAACATTCAGTACTTC. Translation gives CASSHPSWSGDKNIQYF.

The V call is TRBV5-8, the J call TRBJ2-1; 7 bases agree with TRBD2. There are 16 residues in the CDR3. J was trimmed by 7 bases and V by 0 bases; bases with no gene match: 10. Germline CDR1 and CDR2: SGHTS and YDEGEE. The CDR3 DNA reads as TGTGCCAGCAGCTTGGGCTGGTCGGGAGGCACGAATGAGCAGTTCTTC. This translates into CASSLGWSGGTNEQFF.

This clone was seen only once. The J gene is TRBJ2-1, the V gene TRBV2; TRBD1 agrees at 8 bases. The CDR3 is 17 residues long. The V gene's germline CDR1 is SNHLY and CDR2 FYNNEI. V shed 4 bases and J 6 bases; nucleotides not matched to a gene: 14. The CDR3 bases are TGTGCCAGCAGTGTTGGTTTCGGGACAGGAGGGGGCAATGAGCAGTTCTTC. Its translation: CASSVGFGTGGGNEQFF.

The chain couples TRBV30 to TRBJ2-5; TRBD1 or TRBD2 may be the D gene (6 bases each). Germline lookup yields CDR1 GTSNPN and CDR2 SVGIG (reference sequence). V lost 1 base, J lost 4 bases, and 16 bases lay in between. This CDR3 comprises 15 residues. The CDR3 loop is CAWSADPGAGETQYF. In DNA form, the CDR3 reads TGTGCCTGGAGTGCCGATCCGGGGGCTGGAGAGACCCAGTACTTC.

The genes are TRBV5-1 and TRBJ1-1; 7 bases map to TRBD1. This CDR3 region has 13 residues. Germline CDR1 reads SGHRS; CDR2 reads YFSETQ. J lost 5 bases, V lost 4 bases, and 5 bases had no gene match. CDR3 in amino acids: CASSVTGKTEAFF. In nucleotides, the CDR3 is TGCGCCAGCAGCGTGACAGGGAAAACTGAAGCTTTCTTT.